The 9 T cell receptor beta chains given below trace back to one sample, sequenced in a study of shared T cell receptors in the human thymus. Libraries were prepared by immunoSEQ multiplex PCR; TCRdb keeps only in-frame clonotypes and omits some of them. The sample shows around 730,000 clones, roughly 88% of them seen only once. Another study also made use of these data, one on human thymus T cells.

The sample was thymocytes. These TCRs come from a girl under two years old with a congenital heart defect.

The chain carries TRBV7-8 and TRBJ2-3; 14 positions match TRBD2. J lost 6 bases, V lost 3 bases, and 14 bases had no gene match. The CDR3 runs 19 residues. The germline CDR1 and CDR2 sequences are SGHVS and FQNEAQ. The CDR3 region is CASSFSRGTSGGPLDTQYF. The DNA for the CDR3 is TGTGCCAGCAGCTTTTCGCGCGGGACTAGCGGGGGCCCTCTGGATACGCAGTATTTT.

The chain carries TRBV19 and TRBJ1-1; unclear D gene. Germline lookup yields CDR1 LNHDA and CDR2 SQIVND (reference sequence). This CDR3 comprises 14 residues. Trimming left V 10 bases short and J 7 bases short, with 22 bases between. This chain's CDR3 is CATNRAAGRNEAFF. In nucleotides, the CDR3 is TGTGCCACCAACCGGGCGGCGGGCAGGAATGAAGCTTTCTTT.

The rearrangement joins TRBV28 to TRBJ1-1, with 9 bases lining up with TRBD1. The V gene's germline CDR1 is MDHEN and CDR2 SYDVKM. With 5 bases clipped from V and 8 bases from J, the junction kept 12 bases outside the gene matches. This CDR3 is built from 15 residues. The CDR3 loop reads CASSTRPGTGSEAFF. The CDR3 DNA sequence: TGTGCCAGCAGTACACGTCCCGGGACAGGGAGCGAAGCTTTCTTT.

The V and J genes are TRBV28 and TRBJ1-5; 9 nucleotides agree with TRBD1. The germline V gene has CDR1 MDHEN and CDR2 SYDVKM. The CDR3 length is 19 residues. V lost 0 bases, J lost 2 bases, and 11 bases stayed unmatched. The CDR3 region is CASSLCWNRGLERNQPQHF. The CDR3, as DNA: TGTGCCAGCAGTTTATGTTGGAACAGGGGGCTGGAGCGCAATCAGCCCCAGCATTTT.

The chain carries TRBV4-1 and TRBJ1-3, with D possibly being TRBD1 (5 bases). CDR3 length: 16 amino acids. The germline V gene has CDR1 MGHRA and CDR2 YSYEKL. V shed 2 bases and J shed 0 bases, with 11 bases lying between them. CDR3 protein: CASSQHDSVSGNTIYF. CDR3 sequence (DNA): TGCGCCAGCAGCCAACACGACAGCGTCTCTGGAAACACCATATATTTT.

DNA for the CDR3: TGTGCCAGTACCACAAAGTCCCGTCCCTATGGCTACACCTTC. Translating gives CASTTKSRPYGYTF. The genes are TRBV19 and TRBJ1-2; unclear D gene. Trimming left V 7 bases short and J 4 bases short, with 16 bases between. This CDR3 spans 14 amino acids. The germline V gene encodes CDR1 LNHDA and CDR2 SQIVND (reference sequence).

This chain uses TRBV28 with TRBJ1-3, with 8 bases matching TRBD1. The CDR3 covers 14 residues. The germline V gene encodes CDR1 MDHEN and CDR2 SYDVKM. V shed 5 bases and J 10 bases; nucleotides not matched to a gene: 10. DNA for the CDR3: TGTGCCAGCAGTCGACAGGGGCCCCCGAGGACCATATATTTT. Translation gives CASSRQGPPRTIYF.

CDR3 in DNA: TGTGCCAGTAGTAGGTACAGAGACCTGAACACTGAAGCTTTCTTT. Translated: CASSRYRDLNTEAFF. The V call is TRBV19, the J call TRBJ1-1; D remains unclear. CDR1 is LNHDA and CDR2 is SQIVND in the germline V gene (reference sequence). V lost 4 bases, J lost 0 bases, and 12 bases lay in between. The CDR3 contains 15 residues.

The V call is TRBV6-5, the J call TRBJ1-2; possibly TRBD1 for D (6 bases). V lost 0 bases to trimming and J lost 7 bases, with 12 bases between them. CDR3 size: 14 residues. In germline, CDR1 is MNHEY, CDR2 SVGAGI. This chain's CDR3 is CASSYSRDTGGYTF. The CDR3 DNA reads as TGTGCCAGCAGTTACTCCCGGGACACGGGTGGCTACACCTTC.